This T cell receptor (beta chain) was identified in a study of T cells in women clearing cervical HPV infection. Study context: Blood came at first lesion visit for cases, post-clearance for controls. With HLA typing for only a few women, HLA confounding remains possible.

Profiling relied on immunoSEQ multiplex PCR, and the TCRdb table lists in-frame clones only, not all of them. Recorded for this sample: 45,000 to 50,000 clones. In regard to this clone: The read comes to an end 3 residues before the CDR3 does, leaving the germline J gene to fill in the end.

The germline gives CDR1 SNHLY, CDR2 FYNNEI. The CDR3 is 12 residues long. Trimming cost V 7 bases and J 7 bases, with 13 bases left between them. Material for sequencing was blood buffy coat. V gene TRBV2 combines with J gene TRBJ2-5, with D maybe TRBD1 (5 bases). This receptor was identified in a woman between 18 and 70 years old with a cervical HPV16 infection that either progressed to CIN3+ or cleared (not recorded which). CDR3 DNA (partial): TGTGCCAGCATTCAGGACATCAGGACC. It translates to CASIQDIRT. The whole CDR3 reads CASIQDIRTQYF.